Following are 8 T cell receptor beta chains from one sample sequenced in a study of CD8 T cells in Susac syndrome. Reverse transcription used roughly 0.45 to 1 ug RNA and random hexamers. In TCRdb, the immunoSEQ multiplex PCR reads were re-called with MiXCR into one record per CDR3 protein. Of some 130,000 distinct CDR3 sequences listed, under 95% are singletons. The material sequenced was CD8+ T cells from PBMCs. The receptors shown here come from a human donor with multiple sclerosis.

This chain joins TRBV27 and TRBJ2-7; unclear D gene. Germline lookup yields CDR1 MNHEY and CDR2 SMNVEV (reference sequence). The CDR3 is 14 residues long. Trimming took off 0 bases at V and 1 base at J, with 7 bases between the two ends. As DNA, the CDR3 is TGTGCCAGCAGTTTATCGGCAAATTCCTACGAGCAGTACTTC. It codes for CASSLSANSYEQYF.

This sequence joins TRBV9 and TRBJ1-1; D is perhaps TRBD1 (5 bases). This CDR3 spans 14 amino acids. Between the trimmed V and J ends, which lost 2 bases and 1 base, there was a span of 9 bases. Germline assignment: CDR1 SGDLS and CDR2 YYNGEE. CDR3 in DNA: TGTGCCAGCAGCGTGACAGATCCGAACACTGAAGCTTTCTTT. This sequence encodes CASSVTDPNTEAFF.

V and J are TRBV20-1 and TRBJ2-7; the match to TRBD2 covers 9 bases. With V trimmed by 5 bases and J by 4 bases, 6 bases remained unmatched. Germline V gene sequence: CDR1 DFQATT, CDR2 SNEGSKA (reference sequence). This CDR3 is built from 13 residues. The CDR3 DNA is TGCAGTGCTGGGGGACTAGCCCCTTACGAGCAGTACTTC. As protein: CSAGGLAPYEQYF.

V and J are TRBV29-1 and TRBJ2-1; 8 bases align to TRBD2. CDR3 length: 16 amino acids. V lost 4 bases, J lost 7 bases, and 15 bases stayed unmatched. Germline CDR1 SQVTM, CDR2 ANQGSEA. This CDR3 is CSVVETTSGTWNEQFF. The CDR3 DNA follows: TGCAGCGTTGTGGAGACCACTAGCGGTACGTGGAATGAGCAGTTCTTC.

The chain uses TRBV28 and TRBJ1-1, with a weak D call TRBD1 (5 bases). The CDR3 extends over 13 amino acids. V lost 6 bases and J 5 bases, leaving 13 bases between the germline ends. Germline V lookup: CDR1 MDHEN, CDR2 SYDVKM. CDR3 region: CASRPGVGTEAFF. The CDR3 DNA follows: TGTGCCAGCAGACCGGGGGTAGGAACTGAAGCTTTCTTT.

Concerning this clonotype: One end of the junction does not line up with germline, which may come from a read error. This chain joins TRBV3-1 and TRBJ1-1, with 12 bases identical to TRBD1. This CDR3 region has 18 residues. Germline V gives CDR1 LGHDT, CDR2 YNNKEL (reference sequence). The CDR3, as DNA: TGTGCCAGCAGCCAACTTTGGGACAGGGGGCGAATGAACTCTGAAGCTTTCTTT. Protein sequence: CASSQLWDRGRMNSEAFF.

V and J are TRBV28 and TRBJ1-1; a possible D gene is TRBD1 (5 bases). This CDR3 is 12 amino acids long. V was clipped by 5 bases and J by 6 bases, with 10 bases between them. Germline loops: CDR1 MDHEN, CDR2 SYDVKM. Here the CDR3 reads CASSPDTPEAFF. CDR3 DNA: TGTGCCAGCAGTCCGGACACCCCTGAAGCTTTCTTT.

V gene TRBV18 combines with J gene TRBJ1-1; D gene uncertain. Per the germline V gene, CDR1 is KGHSH and CDR2 is LQKENI. The CDR3 runs 15 residues. The V end was cut by 2 bases, the J end by 6 bases, with 16 bases between. CDR3 nucleotides: TGTGCCAGCTCACCAAAAACGCCCGGAGGACCTGAAGCTTTCTTT. Translated: CASSPKTPGGPEAFF.